These 16 T cell receptor beta chains were sequenced from one sample in a study of immune heterogeneity within non-small cell lung tumors. At 550 to 700 ng per sample, bulk tumor genomic DNA provided the template. Far-apart biopsies, several per primary tumor, were taken during surgery. Curative operations were performed on patients who had untreated, newly diagnosed non-small cell lung cancer. Multiplex PCR amplified TCR beta CDR3 with 32 V and 13 J primers. TCRdb passed the multiplex PCR reads through MiXCR, listing each CDR3 protein once. The data show 5,500 to 6,500 distinct CDR3 sequences, with about 20% seen just once and 8.5% to 9.5% held by the top ten. Sequencing input: lung tumor tissue. These receptor sequences come from a man aged 65 to 79 with non-small cell lung cancer.

This clonotype is classed as medium-sized (0.01 to 0.1%). This rearrangement joins TRBV5-1 to TRBJ2-7, with D possibly TRBD2 on 5 matching bases. CDR3 length: 15 amino acids. V lost 3 bases, J lost 0 bases, and 13 bases lay in between. Germline V gene sequence: CDR1 SGHRS, CDR2 YFSETQ. CDR3 sequence: CASSSRAGSSYEQYF. CDR3 nucleotides: TGCGCCAGCAGCTCGAGGGCAGGTAGCTCCTACGAGCAGTACTTC.

Only a few counts were recorded for this clonotype. Possible read error: a much larger clone is one base away. The chain carries TRBV6-1 and TRBJ1-6; D may be TRBD1 (5 bases). CDR3 length equals 20 residues. Germline V gene lookup returns CDR1 MNHNS and CDR2 SASEGT. The CDR3 spells CDTRIWGGQGASSYNSPLHF. In DNA, the CDR3 is TGTGACACCAGAATTTGGGGTGGGCAGGGTGCAAGCTCCTATAATTCACCCCTCCACTTT.

By sample fraction, this clonotype is medium-sized (0.01 to 0.1%). The CDR3 DNA reads as TGTGCCAGCAGCTTAGTAGGTTTGGACTTCTCTGGGGCCAACGTCCTGACTTTC. Its translation: CASSLVGLDFSGANVLTF. V and J are TRBV7-8 and TRBJ2-6; D is perhaps TRBD2 (5 bases). The V gene lost 1 base and the J gene lost 0 bases, with 13 bases spanning the gap. The CDR3 sequence is 18 residues long. Germline CDR1 SGHVS, CDR2 FQNEAQ.

This clonotype was counted a few times. A clone one base away is much larger, so this may be a read error. The rearrangement uses TRBV7-8 and TRBJ1-6; maybe TRBD1 (5 bases). Looked up from germline, CDR1 is SGHVS and CDR2 is FQNEAQ. There are 16 residues in the CDR3. In DNA form, the CDR3 reads TGTGCCGGCAGCTTAGTGGGGCACACCTATAATTCACCCCTCCACTTT. Translated: CAGSLVGHTYNSPLHF.

J is TRBJ2-3 and V is TRBV7-8; D gene unclear. V was clipped by 5 bases and J by 3 bases, with 9 bases between them. The CDR3 spans 13 residues. From germline, CDR1 is SGHVS and CDR2 FQNEAQ. The CDR3 bases are TGTGCCAGCAGCGCCTCTAGGACAGATACGCAGTATTTT. Translation: CASSASRTDTQYF.

The CDR3 protein is CSASSGRDREEQYF. Written as DNA, the CDR3 is TGCAGTGCCTCATCGGGGCGGGACAGGGAGGAGCAGTACTTC. The chain has TRBV20-1 and TRBJ2-7, with 9 positions matching TRBD1. Trimming at V came to 6 bases and at J to 7 bases, leaving 13 bases not matched to a gene. The V gene's germline CDR1 is DFQATT and CDR2 SNEGSKA (reference sequence). This CDR3 is built from 14 residues.

The chain has TRBV13 and TRBJ1-2; 9 bases fit TRBD1. Germline V gives CDR1 PRHDT, CDR2 FYEKMQ (reference sequence). V shed 0 bases and J 8 bases; nucleotides not matched to a gene: 7. The CDR3 runs 15 residues. The CDR3 spells CASSLGTGGLSGYTF. The CDR3, as DNA: TGTGCCAGCAGCTTAGGGACAGGGGGTCTCTCAGGCTACACCTTC.

Within the sample, this clonotype is medium-sized. The chain joins TRBV6-5 to TRBJ1-2; 11 bases fit TRBD1. Germline V gene sequence: CDR1 MNHEY, CDR2 SVGAGI. Unmatched junction bases numbered 5, after V lost 1 base and J lost 4 bases. The CDR3 covers 16 residues. The CDR3 reads CASSYWTGGQFYGYTF. For the CDR3, the DNA is TGTGCCAGCAGTTACTGGACAGGGGGCCAGTTCTATGGCTACACCTTC.

Judged by abundance, this clonotype is medium-sized. This chain connects TRBV7-9 to TRBJ2-7; 9 bases are a match to TRBD2. Unmatched junction bases numbered 5, after V lost 6 bases and J lost 2 bases. Per germline, CDR1 SEHNR and CDR2 FQNEAQ (reference sequence). The CDR3 runs to 14 residues. The CDR3 DNA is TGTGCCAGCAGGTCGGCGGGGGGGACCTACGAGCAGTACTTC. Protein sequence: CASRSAGGTYEQYF.

This clonotype is medium-sized in the sample. The chain uses TRBV10-3 and TRBJ1-1; D uncertain. This CDR3 has 14 amino acids. Per germline, CDR1 ENHRY and CDR2 SYGVKD. V dropped 6 bases and J dropped 1 base, with 12 bases sitting between them. CDR3 sequence reads: CAIRPARANTEAFF. CDR3 nucleotide sequence: TGTGCCATCAGACCAGCCCGGGCGAACACTGAAGCTTTCTTT.

This clonotype is categorized as medium-sized. This chain joins TRBV19 and TRBJ2-4; D uncertain. The CDR3 extends over 13 amino acids. Trimming removed 5 bases at V and 0 bases at J, with 5 bases between. The germline V gene encodes CDR1 LNHDA and CDR2 SQIVND (reference sequence). The CDR3 is CASSLLAKNIQYF. CDR3 DNA: TGTGCCAGTAGTTTGTTAGCCAAAAACATTCAGTACTTC.

This clonotype was counted once. Sequence at one end of the junction differs from germline and may be a read error. The rearrangement joins TRBV11-3 to TRBJ2-3; D is unclear. The length of the CDR3 is 14 residues. Germline values: CDR1 SGHNT, CDR2 YENEEA. The CDR3 reads CANSLESPTDTQYF. CDR3 coding DNA: TGTGCCAACAGCTTAGAGAGTCCGACAGATACGCAGTATTTT.

The table lists this clonotype with many counts. The chain employs TRBV28 and TRBJ1-1; D call uncertain. The CDR3 runs to 15 residues. Per germline, CDR1 MDHEN and CDR2 SYDVKM. The germline V and J ends were trimmed by 2 bases and 5 bases, with 15 bases remaining between them. Here the CDR3 DNA reads TGTGCCAGCAGTTTAGCTTCCACAATAGGGACTGAAGCTTTCTTT. Encoded protein: CASSLASTIGTEAFF.

This clonotype has ten or more counts. The chain uses TRBV7-9 and TRBJ1-4, with 7 bases aligning to TRBD1. There are 13 residues in the CDR3. Germline V gene lookup returns CDR1 SEHNR and CDR2 FQNEAQ (reference sequence). Losses at the gene ends were 10 bases for V and 5 bases for J; bases not matched to a gene: 7. The CDR3 spells CATLGGINEKLFF. The CDR3 coding sequence is TGTGCCACCTTAGGGGGCATAAATGAAAAACTGTTTTTT.

This clonotype was counted between two and nine times. This chain links TRBV6-1 with TRBJ1-5; D unclear. Germline loops: CDR1 MNHNS, CDR2 SASEGT. V lost 6 bases and J 0 bases, leaving 12 bases between the germline ends. CDR3 length equals 15 residues. CDR3 loop: CASRLRRYSNQPQHF. The CDR3 bases are TGTGCCAGCAGGTTACGACGGTATAGCAATCAGCCCCAGCATTTT.

By share of the sample, this clonotype is medium-sized. The V call is TRBV20-1, the J call TRBJ1-1; tentatively, D is TRBD1 (6 bases). Germline CDR1 DFQATT, CDR2 SNEGSKA (reference sequence). This CDR3 contains 16 residues. V lost 0 bases to trimming and J lost 4 bases, with 18 bases between them. The CDR3 nucleotides read TGCAGTGCTAGAGATCAGGGGATGCAGATGGGCACTGAAGCTTTCTTT. Protein: CSARDQGMQMGTEAFF.